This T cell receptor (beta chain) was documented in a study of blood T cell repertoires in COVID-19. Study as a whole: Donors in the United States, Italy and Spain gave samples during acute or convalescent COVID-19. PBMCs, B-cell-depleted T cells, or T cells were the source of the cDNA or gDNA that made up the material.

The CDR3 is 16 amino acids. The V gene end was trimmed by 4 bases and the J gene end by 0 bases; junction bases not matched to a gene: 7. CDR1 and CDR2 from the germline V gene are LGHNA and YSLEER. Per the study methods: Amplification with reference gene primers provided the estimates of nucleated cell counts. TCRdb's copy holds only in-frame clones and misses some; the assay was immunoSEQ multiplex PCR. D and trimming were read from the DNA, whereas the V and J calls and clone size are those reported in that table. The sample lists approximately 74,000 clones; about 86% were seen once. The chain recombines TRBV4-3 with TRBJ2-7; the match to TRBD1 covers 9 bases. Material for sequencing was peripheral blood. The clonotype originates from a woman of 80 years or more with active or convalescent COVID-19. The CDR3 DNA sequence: TGCGCCAGCAGCCGCACCGGGACAGGGAGCTCCTACGAGCAGTACTTC. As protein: CASSRTGTGSSYEQYF.